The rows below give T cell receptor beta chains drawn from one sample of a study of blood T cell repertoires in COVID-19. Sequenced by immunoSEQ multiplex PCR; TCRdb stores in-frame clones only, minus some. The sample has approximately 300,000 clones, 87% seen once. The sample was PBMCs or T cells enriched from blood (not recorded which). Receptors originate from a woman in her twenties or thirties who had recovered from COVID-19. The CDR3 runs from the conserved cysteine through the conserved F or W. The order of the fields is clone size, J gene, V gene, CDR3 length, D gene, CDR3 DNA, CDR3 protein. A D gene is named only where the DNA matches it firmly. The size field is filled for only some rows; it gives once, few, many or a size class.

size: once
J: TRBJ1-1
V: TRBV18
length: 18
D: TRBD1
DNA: TGTGCCAGCTCACCACCTGGGGCAGGGGGCGTGCTCGACACTGAAGCTTTCTTT
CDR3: CASSPPGAGGVLDTEAFF

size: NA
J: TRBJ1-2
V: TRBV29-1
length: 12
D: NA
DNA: TGCAGCGTCCAACAGCCCAACTATGGCTACACCTTC
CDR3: CSVQQPNYGYTF

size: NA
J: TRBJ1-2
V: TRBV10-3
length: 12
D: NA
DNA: TGTGCCATCAGTCCCGGACCTAGCGGCTACACCTTC
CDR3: CAISPGPSGYTF

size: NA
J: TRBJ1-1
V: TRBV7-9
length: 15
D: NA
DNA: TGTGCCAGCAGCTTAGGATTTACCCTAGACACTGAAGCTTTCTTT
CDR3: CASSLGFTLDTEAFF

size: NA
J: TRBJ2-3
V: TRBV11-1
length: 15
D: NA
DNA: TGTGCCAGCAGCCGGCCGGGGGAGGTGACAGATACGCAGTATTTT
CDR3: CASSRPGEVTDTQYF

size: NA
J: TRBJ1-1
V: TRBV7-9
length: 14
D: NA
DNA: TGTGCCAGCAGCTTACGCAGGTCAGGCACTGAAGCTTTCTTT
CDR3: CASSLRRSGTEAFF

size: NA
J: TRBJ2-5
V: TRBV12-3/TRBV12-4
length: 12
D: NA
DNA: TGTGCCAGCAGCCAGGTTGCGGAGACCCAGTACTTC
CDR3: CASSQVAETQYF

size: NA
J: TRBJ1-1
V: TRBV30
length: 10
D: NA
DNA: TGTGCCTGGAGTGCTGGTAGAGCTTTCTTT
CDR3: CAWSAGRAFF

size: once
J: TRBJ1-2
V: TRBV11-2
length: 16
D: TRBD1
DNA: TGTGCCAGCAGCATAATGGGGACAGACGTTTACTATGGCTACACCTTC
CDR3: CASSIMGTDVYYGYTF

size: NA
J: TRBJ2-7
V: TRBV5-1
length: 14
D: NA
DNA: TGCGCCAGCAGCTTAAGACAGGGAGGCTACGAGCAGTACTTC
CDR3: CASSLRQGGYEQYF

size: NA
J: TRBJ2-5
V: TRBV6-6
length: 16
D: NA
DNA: TGTGCCAGTAGCGCTTTGGGACAAATGACCGGGGAGACCCAGTACTTC
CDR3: CASSALGQMTGETQYF

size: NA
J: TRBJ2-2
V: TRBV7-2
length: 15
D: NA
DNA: TGTGCCAGCAGCCTCGCCGGGGGAGACACCGGGGAGCTGTTTTTT
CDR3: CASSLAGGDTGELFF

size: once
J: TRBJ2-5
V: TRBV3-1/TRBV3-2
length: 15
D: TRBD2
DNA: TGTGCCAGCAGCCGTCCAGCGGGGGGGCTGGAGACCCAGTACTTC
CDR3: CASSRPAGGLETQYF

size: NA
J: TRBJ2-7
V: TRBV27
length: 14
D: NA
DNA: TGTGCCAGCAGCCCCTCGGTCAGGGGCTACGAGCAGTACTTC
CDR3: CASSPSVRGYEQYF

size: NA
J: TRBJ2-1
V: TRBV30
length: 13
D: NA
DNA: TGTGCCTGGAGTGGGGGGCTAGACGCGGAGCAGTTCTTC
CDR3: CAWSGGLDAEQFF

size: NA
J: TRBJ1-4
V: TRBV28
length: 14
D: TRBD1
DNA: TGTGCCAGCAGTCGGCGACAGGGGACAGAAAAACTGTTTTTT
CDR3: CASSRRQGTEKLFF

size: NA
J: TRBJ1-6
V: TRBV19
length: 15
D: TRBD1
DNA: TGTGCCAGTACCCCGGGGGACAGACTAAATTCACCCCTCCACTTT
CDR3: CASTPGDRLNSPLHF

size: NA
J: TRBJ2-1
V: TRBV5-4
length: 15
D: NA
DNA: TGTGCCAGCAGACCCGATCCTGACAGGTACAATGAGCAGTTCTTC
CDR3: CASRPDPDRYNEQFF

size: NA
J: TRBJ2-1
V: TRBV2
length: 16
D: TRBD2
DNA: TGTGCCAGCAGTGAAGAGGCTAGCGGGGGGTACAATGAGCAGTTCTTC
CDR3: CASSEEASGGYNEQFF

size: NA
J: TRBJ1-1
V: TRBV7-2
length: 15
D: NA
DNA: TGTGCCAGCAGCCTCCCCCCGGTCTCCCTAGGGGGAGCTTTCTTT
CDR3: CASSLPPVSLGGAFF

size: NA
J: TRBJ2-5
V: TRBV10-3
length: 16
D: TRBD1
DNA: TGTGCCATCAGTGAGTCAAGGGGGACAGTCCAAGAGACCCAGTACTTC
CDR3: CAISESRGTVQETQYF

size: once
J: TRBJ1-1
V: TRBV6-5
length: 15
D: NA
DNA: TGTGCCAGCAGTTACCGGGGGGGCACAGGGACTGAAGCTTTCTTT
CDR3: CASSYRGGTGTEAFF

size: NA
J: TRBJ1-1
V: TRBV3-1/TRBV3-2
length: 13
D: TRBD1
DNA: TGTGCCAGCAGCCCCCGACAGGGACGTGAAGCTTTCTTT
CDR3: CASSPRQGREAFF

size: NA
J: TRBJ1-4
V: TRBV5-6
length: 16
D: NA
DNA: TGTGCCAGCAGTGGGAAGCGTACCCTTGGCGCCGGGATGATGTTTTTT
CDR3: CASSGKRTLGAGMMFF

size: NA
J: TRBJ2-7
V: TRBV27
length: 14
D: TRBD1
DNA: TGTGCCAGCAGCCGGACAGGGGGCAGGTACGAGCAGTACTTC
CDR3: CASSRTGGRYEQYF

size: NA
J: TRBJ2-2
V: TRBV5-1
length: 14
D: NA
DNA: TGCGCCAGCAGCTTGGCCGGGAACACCGGGGAGCTGTTTTTT
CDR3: CASSLAGNTGELFF

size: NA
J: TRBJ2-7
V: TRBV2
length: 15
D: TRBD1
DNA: TGTGCCAGCCTCGCTCCGGGACAGGTCACCTACGAGCAGTACTTC
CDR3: CASLAPGQVTYEQYF

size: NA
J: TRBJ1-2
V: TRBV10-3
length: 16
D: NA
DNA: TGTGCCATCAGTGAACGCGATCAGGGTCTAAACTATGGCTACACCTTC
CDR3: CAISERDQGLNYGYTF

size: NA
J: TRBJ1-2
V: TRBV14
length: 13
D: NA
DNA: TGTGCCAGCAGCCCGGACCCGGGGTATGGCTACACCTTC
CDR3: CASSPDPGYGYTF

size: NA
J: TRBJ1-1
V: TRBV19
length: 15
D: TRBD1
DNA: TGTGCCAGTAGTGCCCACAGGGGGCTGGGCACTGAAGCTTTCTTT
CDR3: CASSAHRGLGTEAFF

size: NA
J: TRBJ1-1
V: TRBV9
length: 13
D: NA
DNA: TGTGCCAGCAGCCCCGTGGGGGGCACTGAAGCTTTCTTT
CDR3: CASSPVGGTEAFF

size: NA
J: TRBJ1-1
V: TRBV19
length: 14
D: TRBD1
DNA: TGTGCCAGTAGTCCGACAGGGGATGACACTGAAGCTTTCTTT
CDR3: CASSPTGDDTEAFF

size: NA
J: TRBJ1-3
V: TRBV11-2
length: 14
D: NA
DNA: TGTGCCAGCGGAGTGGGGGGGCCTGGAAACACCATATATTTT
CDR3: CASGVGGPGNTIYF

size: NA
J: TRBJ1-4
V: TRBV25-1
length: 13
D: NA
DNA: TGTGCCAGCACTCCCGGCGGGGGCGAAAAACTGTTTTTT
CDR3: CASTPGGGEKLFF

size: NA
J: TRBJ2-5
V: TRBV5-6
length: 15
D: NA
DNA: TGTGCCAGCAGCTCCCAGGGAGGCAGGTTAGAGACCCAGTACTTC
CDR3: CASSSQGGRLETQYF

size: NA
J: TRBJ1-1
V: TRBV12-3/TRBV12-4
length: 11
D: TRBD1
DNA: TGTGCCAGCAGTGGACAGGGTGAAGCTTTCTTT
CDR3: CASSGQGEAFF

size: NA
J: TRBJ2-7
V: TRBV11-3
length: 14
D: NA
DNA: TGTGCCAGCAGCTTACTGGAAGCGTCAGATGTCTTGCACTTC
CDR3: CASSLLEASDVLHF

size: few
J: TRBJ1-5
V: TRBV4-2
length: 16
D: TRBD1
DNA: TGTGCCAGCAGCCAAGTCGACAGGGTAGGCAATCAGCCCCAGCATTTT
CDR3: CASSQVDRVGNQPQHF

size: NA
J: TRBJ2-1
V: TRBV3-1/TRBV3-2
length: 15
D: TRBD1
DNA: TGTGCCAGCAGCCCGACAGGGAAACTCTACAATGAGCAGTTCTTC
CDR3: CASSPTGKLYNEQFF

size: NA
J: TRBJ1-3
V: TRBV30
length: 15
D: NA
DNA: TGTGCCTGGAGTGTATCTCACAGGGCTGGAAACACCATATATTTT
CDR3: CAWSVSHRAGNTIYF

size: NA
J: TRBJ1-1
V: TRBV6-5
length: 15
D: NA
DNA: TGTGCCAGCAGTTACGAGGGTGTTTCTAACACTGAAGCTTTCTTT
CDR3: CASSYEGVSNTEAFF